This T cell receptor beta chain was profiled in a study of T cells in Graves' hyperthyroidism and ophthalmopathy. Study context: At initial diagnosis, before any treatment had begun, peripheral blood was obtained.

This clonotype has at least ten counts. Its target is not known. The source material, RNA transcripts, was used to amplify TCR beta CDR3 regions. First-round RT-PCR targeting the TCR CDR3 was performed with the HTBI primer set. Each CDR3 protein is one row after TCRdb ran MiXCR on the multiplex PCR reads. Here the sample spans around 520,000 distinct CDR3 sequences, roughly 25% being singletons. Study conclusions and caveats: The model's output predicted ophthalmopathy at a median of 6.5 months prior to onset. Patients with ophthalmopathy were separated from those with stable hyperthyroidism by a 13 V-J model.

The receptor's source is a woman between 25 and 40 years old with Graves' ophthalmopathy. Material for sequencing was blood.

The DNA for the CDR3 is TGTGCCAGCAGAGTTACCCCCGGGGCCGAGCAGTACTTC. Protein sequence: CASRVTPGAEQYF. The chain links TRBV28 to TRBJ2-7, with D perhaps assigned TRBD1 or TRBD2 (5 bases each). This CDR3 region has 13 residues. Germline loops: CDR1 MDHEN, CDR2 SYDVKM. Trimming removed 6 bases from V and 6 bases from J, with 15 bases in between.